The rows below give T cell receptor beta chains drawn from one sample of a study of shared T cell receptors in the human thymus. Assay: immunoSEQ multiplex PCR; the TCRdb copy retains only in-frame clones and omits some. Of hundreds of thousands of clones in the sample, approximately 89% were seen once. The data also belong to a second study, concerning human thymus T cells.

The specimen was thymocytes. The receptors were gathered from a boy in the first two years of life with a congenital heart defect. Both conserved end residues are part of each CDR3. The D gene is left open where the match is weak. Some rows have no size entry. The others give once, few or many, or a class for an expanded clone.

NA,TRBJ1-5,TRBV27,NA,CASSLQGIDSNQPQHF,TGTGCCAGCAGTTTACAGGGGATAGATAGCAATCAGCCCCAGCATTTT
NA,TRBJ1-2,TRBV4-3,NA,CASSQVRQATNYGYTF,TGCGCCAGCAGCCAAGTCAGACAGGCCACTAACTATGGCTACACCTTC
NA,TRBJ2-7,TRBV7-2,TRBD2,CASSPSGRPTMYEQYF,TGTGCCAGCAGCCCGAGCGGGAGGCCCACTATGTACGAGCAGTACTTC
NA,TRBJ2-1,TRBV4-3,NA,CASSQAGTPSYNEQFF,TGCGCCAGCAGCCAGGCGGGAACGCCTTCCTACAATGAGCAGTTCTTC
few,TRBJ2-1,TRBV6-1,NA,CASSDGRDSYNEQFF,TGTGCCAGCAGTGATGGCAGGGATTCCTACAATGAGCAGTTCTTC
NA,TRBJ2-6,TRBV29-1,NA,CSVSFCGENLSGANVLTF,TGCAGCGTTTCATTCTGCGGGGAGAACCTCTCTGGGGCCAACGTCCTGACTTTC
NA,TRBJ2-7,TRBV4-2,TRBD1,CASSQVETGVFFHEQYF,TGTGCCAGCAGCCAAGTCGAGACAGGGGTGTTTTTCCACGAGCAGTACTTC
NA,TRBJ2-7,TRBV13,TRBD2,CASSLTTSGSYEQYF,TGTGCCAGCAGCTTAACGACTAGCGGGAGCTACGAGCAGTACTTC
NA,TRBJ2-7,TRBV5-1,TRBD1,CASSLEQGRSYEQYF,TGCGCCAGCAGCTTGGAACAGGGGCGCTCCTACGAGCAGTACTTC
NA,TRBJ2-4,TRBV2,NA,CASMRREPLGRNIQYF,TGTGCCAGCATGAGACGGGAGCCTCTGGGACGGAACATTCAGTACTTC
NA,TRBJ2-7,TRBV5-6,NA,CASSPRDWHYEQYF,TGTGCCAGCAGCCCCCGGGACTGGCACTACGAGCAGTACTTC
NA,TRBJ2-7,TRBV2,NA,CASSEAWAREQYF,TGTGCCAGCAGTGAAGCATGGGCGCGAGAGCAGTACTTC
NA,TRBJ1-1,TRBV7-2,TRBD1,CASSLVGGQEAFF,TGTGCCAGCAGCTTAGTAGGGGGACAGGAAGCTTTCTTT
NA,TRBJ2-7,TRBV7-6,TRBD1,CASSLDPQEGQGPYEQYF,TGTGCCAGCAGCTTAGATCCTCAGGAGGGACAGGGCCCCTACGAGCAGTACTTC
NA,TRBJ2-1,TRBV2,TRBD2,CASLAGELNEQFF,TGTGCCAGTCTAGCGGGAGAGCTCAATGAGCAGTTCTTC
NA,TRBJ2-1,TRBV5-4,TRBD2,CASSLAGASGRHEQFF,TGTGCCAGCAGCTTGGCAGGGGCTAGCGGGAGACATGAGCAGTTCTTC
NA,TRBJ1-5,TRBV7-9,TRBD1,CASSRDRADNQPQHF,TGTGCCAGCAGCCGGGACAGGGCGGACAATCAGCCCCAGCATTTT
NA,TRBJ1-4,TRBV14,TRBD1,CASSQEDRATNEKLFF,TGTGCCAGCAGCCAAGAGGACAGGGCAACTAATGAAAAACTGTTTTTT
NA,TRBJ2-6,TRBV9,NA,CASSARFTGANVLTF,TGTGCCAGCAGCGCCAGGTTTACTGGGGCCAACGTCCTGACTTTC
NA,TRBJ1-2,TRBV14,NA,CASSQDLGGTPNYGYTF,TGTGCCAGCAGCCAAGATCTTGGAGGGACGCCTAACTATGGCTACACCTTC
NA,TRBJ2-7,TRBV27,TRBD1,CASSYTRAGGLLYF,TGTGCCAGCAGTTATACAAGGGCAGGGGGCCTCTTGTACTTC
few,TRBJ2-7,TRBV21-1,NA,CASLERLEQYF,TGTGCCAGCCTCGAGAGGCTTGAGCAGTACTTC
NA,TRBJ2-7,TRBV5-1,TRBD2,CASSLIRTSGGRSSYEQYF,TGCGCCAGCAGCTTGATTCGAACTAGCGGGGGCCGAAGCTCCTACGAGCAGTACTTC
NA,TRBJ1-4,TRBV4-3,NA,CASSQEGGVDFEKLFF,TGCGCCAGCAGCCAAGAAGGAGGGGTCGATTTTGAAAAACTGTTTTTT
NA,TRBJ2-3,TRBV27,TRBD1,CASSRNRDRAIDTQYF,TGTGCCAGCAGTCGGAACCGGGACAGGGCCATAGATACGCAGTATTTT
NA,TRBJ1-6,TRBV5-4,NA,CASSSKTEANSPLHF,TGTGCCAGCAGCTCCAAGACGGAGGCTAATTCACCCCTCCACTTT
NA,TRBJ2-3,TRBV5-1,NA,CASFSPAGTQYF,TGCGCCAGCTTCTCCCCAGCAGGTACGCAGTATTTT
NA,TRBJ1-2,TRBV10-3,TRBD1,CAIGDRDKKDGYTF,TGTGCCATCGGGGACAGGGACAAGAAGGATGGCTACACCTTC
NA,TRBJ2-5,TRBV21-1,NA,CASSNARVGETQYF,TGTGCCAGCAGCAATGCCAGGGTTGGCGAGACCCAGTACTTC
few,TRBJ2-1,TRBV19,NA,CASSLQRGVGGNEQFF,TGTGCCAGTAGTCTTCAAAGGGGTGTGGGTGGCAATGAGCAGTTCTTC
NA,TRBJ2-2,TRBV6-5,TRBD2,CASSYSGTNTGELFF,TGTGCCAGCAGTTATAGCGGGACGAACACCGGGGAGCTGTTTTTT
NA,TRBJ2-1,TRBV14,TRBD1,CASSQDRLKQFF,TGTGCCAGCAGCCAGGACAGGTTGAAGCAGTTCTTC
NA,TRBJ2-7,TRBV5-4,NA,CASSLIGVPYEQYF,TGTGCCAGCAGCTTGATCGGGGTCCCCTACGAGCAGTACTTC
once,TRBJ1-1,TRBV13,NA,CASSPMGGNTEAFF,TGTGCCAGCAGCCCGATGGGGGGGAACACTGAAGCTTTCTTT
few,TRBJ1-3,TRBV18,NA,CASSPPRNSGNTIYF,TGTGCCAGCTCACCGCCGAGGAACTCTGGAAACACCATATATTTT
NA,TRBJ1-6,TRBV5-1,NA,CASSLVDSGSPLHF,TGCGCCAGCAGCTTGGTTGACAGTGGGTCACCCCTCCACTTT
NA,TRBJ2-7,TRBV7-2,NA,CASSIPSRSGKYEQYF,TGTGCCAGCAGCATACCTTCGCGGTCGGGGAAATACGAGCAGTACTTC
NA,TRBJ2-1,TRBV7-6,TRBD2,CASSLAGASGGQEDEQFF,TGTGCCAGCAGCTTAGCGGGGGCTAGCGGGGGCCAGGAGGATGAGCAGTTCTTC